This T cell receptor beta chain was identified during a study of breast tumors, draining lymph nodes, adjacent tissues. General observations from the study: Data only fit, rather than demonstrated, lymph node origin of most tumor T cells.

For this clonotype: Its antigen is unidentified.

Samples came from axillary lymph nodes draining the breast cancer. This CDR3 has 14 residues. Germline V gene lookup returns CDR1 SGHTA and CDR2 FQGTGA. After removal of 5 bases from V and 6 bases from J, the junction contained 5 bases not matched to a gene. From the multiplex PCR reads, TCRdb called clonotypes with MiXCR, one entry per CDR3 protein. This sample yields about 170,000 distinct CDR3 sequences, of which roughly a third are seen a single time; less than 4% belongs to the top ten. Specimen: axillary lymph node tissue. The chain links TRBV7-3 to TRBJ1-1, with 11 bases matching TRBD1. The sequence derives from a female donor with breast cancer. Some clones in this sample may be carry-over from other donors' samples. CDR3 nucleotide sequence: TGTGCCAGCAGCCGGGACAGGGGGTCCCCTGAAGCTTTCTTT. Protein product: CASSRDRGSPEAFF.